Listed below are T cell receptor beta chains from one sample, sequenced in a study of response to subunit inactivated influenza vaccine. Via MiXCR, TCRdb re-called the RT-PCR reads, giving one row per CDR3 protein. The data contain hundreds of thousands of distinct CDR3 sequences, over 10% of them singletons. This specimen consisted of PBMCs from blood, obtained roughly 48 days after vaccination. These TCRs come from a man between 45 and 60 years old who received an inactivated influenza vaccine. CDR3s include the opening cysteine and the closing phenylalanine or tryptophan. Fields, in order: V gene, CDR3 length, D gene, J gene, clone size, CDR3 protein, CDR3 DNA. A D gene is named only where the DNA matches it firmly. The listing skips clone size in some rows; elsewhere it reads once, few, many or a size class.

TRBV2,14,.,TRBJ1-1,many,CASKGTSMNTEAFF,TGTGCCAGCAAAGGGACTTCCATGAACACTGAAGCTTTCTTT
TRBV24-1,16,.,TRBJ2-1,many,CATSDSGRGGYNEQFF,TGTGCCACCAGTGACTCGGGCCGGGGAGGCTACAATGAGCAGTTCTTC
TRBV3-1,18,.,TRBJ1-3,.,CASSQDAVLLRSGNTIYF,TGTGCCAGCAGCCAAGATGCGGTTTTACTCCGCTCTGGAAACACCATATATTTT
TRBV6-5,14,TRBD1,TRBJ2-5,.,CASSYTTGTETQYF,TGTGCCAGCAGTTACACGACAGGGACAGAGACCCAGTACTTC
TRBV5-6,14,TRBD1,TRBJ1-2,few,CASSFRDRVYGYTF,TGTGCCAGCAGCTTCCGGGACAGGGTCTATGGCTACACCTTC
TRBV4-1,18,TRBD1,TRBJ1-4,.,CASSLIYRGESFNEKLFF,TGCGCCAGCAGCCTGATATACAGGGGAGAAAGCTTTAATGAAAAACTGTTTTTT
TRBV19,17,TRBD1,TRBJ2-7,.,CASSAPGQGTLRHEQYF,TGTGCCAGTAGTGCCCCGGGACAGGGAACATTACGGCACGAGCAGTACTTC
TRBV5-8,15,.,TRBJ2-1,many,CASSLSLLGAMGQFF,TGTGCCAGCAGCTTGAGTTTATTAGGGGCGATGGGTCAGTTCTTC
TRBV25-1,13,.,TRBJ1-6,.,CASSVGYNSPLHF,TGTGCCAGCAGTGTGGGTTATAATTCACCCCTCCACTTT
TRBV4-3,15,.,TRBJ2-5,.,CASSQDQGNAETQYF,TGCGCCAGCAGCCAAGATCAGGGCAACGCAGAGACCCAGTACTTC
TRBV5-1,15,TRBD1,TRBJ2-5,.,CASSLHRGLQETQYF,TGCGCCAGCAGCTTACACAGGGGGCTGCAAGAGACCCAGTACTTC
TRBV4-1,15,.,TRBJ2-7,few,CASSQVGAGGYEQYF,TGCGCCAGCAGCCAAGTGGGGGCCGGTGGCTACGAGCAGTACTTC
TRBV28,19,TRBD2,TRBJ2-7,few,CASTIRRASGSILSHEQYF,TGTGCCAGCACCATACGCCGGGCTAGCGGGAGCATATTAAGCCACGAGCAGTACTTC
TRBV27,14,TRBD1,TRBJ2-1,few,CASSTGTADNEQFF,TGTGCCAGCAGCACCGGGACAGCAGACAATGAGCAGTTCTTC
TRBV29-1,15,.,TRBJ2-4,few,CSVVGFEGRRNIQYF,TGCAGCGTTGTTGGTTTTGAGGGGCGCCGAAACATTCAGTACTTC
TRBV4-3,15,TRBD2,TRBJ2-1,many,CASSQAGGPLNEQFF,TGCGCCAGCAGCCAAGCGGGGGGACCTTTGAATGAGCAGTTCTTC
TRBV12-3/TRBV12-4,16,TRBD2,TRBJ2-5,few,CASTLGTSGGSETQYF,TGTGCCAGCACTCTCGGGACTAGCGGGGGGTCAGAGACCCAGTACTTC
TRBV7-3,15,TRBD2,TRBJ2-5,few,CASSSGTSKQETQYF,TGTGCCAGCAGCTCCGGGACTAGCAAGCAAGAGACCCAGTACTTC
TRBV15,14,.,TRBJ2-2,.,CATSRKLDTGELFF,TGTGCCACCAGCAGAAAACTAGACACCGGGGAGCTGTTTTTT
TRBV20-1,14,.,TRBJ1-1,.,CSARARASNTEAFF,TGCAGTGCTAGAGCGAGGGCCTCGAACACTGAAGCTTTCTTT
TRBV7-2,14,.,TRBJ2-5,.,CASSLGARKETQYF,TGTGCCAGCAGCCTCGGGGCCAGAAAAGAGACCCAGTACTTC
TRBV6-5,18,TRBD2,TRBJ2-3,few,CASSLLAGGATSTDTQYF,TGTGCCAGCAGCTTACTAGCGGGGGGGGCGACTAGCACAGATACGCAGTATTTT
TRBV7-8,15,.,TRBJ2-5,.,CASSLGRTAQETQYF,TGTGCCAGCAGCTTAGGTCGGACCGCACAAGAGACCCAGTACTTC
TRBV7-2,14,TRBD2,TRBJ2-2,.,CASSLFRGAGELFF,TGTGCCAGCAGCTTATTTCGGGGGGCCGGGGAGCTGTTTTTT
TRBV9,15,TRBD2,TRBJ2-5,few,CASSELAGGLETQYF,TGTGCCAGCAGCGAACTAGCGGGGGGGCTGGAGACCCAGTACTTC
TRBV7-3,15,.,TRBJ2-1,.,CASSWSGGWDNEQFF,TGTGCCAGCAGCTGGTCCGGGGGTTGGGACAATGAGCAGTTCTTC
TRBV30,15,.,TRBJ2-2,.,CAWSVARPASRGLFF,TGTGCCTGGAGTGTAGCCCGGCCCGCCTCGAGGGGGCTGTTTTTT
TRBV7-2,17,TRBD2,TRBJ2-1,few,CASSSLAGPFSYNEQFF,TGTGCCAGCAGTTCCTTAGCGGGACCTTTCTCCTACAATGAGCAGTTCTTC
TRBV7-3,16,TRBD2,TRBJ2-2,.,CASRLYPGGPDGELFF,TGTGCCAGCAGATTATATCCGGGAGGGCCCGACGGGGAGCTGTTTTTT
TRBV20-1,13,.,TRBJ2-2,.,CSASMLAAGELFF,TGCAGTGCTAGCATGCTAGCTGCCGGGGAGCTGTTTTTT
TRBV5-1,14,.,TRBJ1-1,.,CASTPGGPNTEAFF,TGCGCCAGCACCCCCGGAGGACCGAACACTGAAGCTTTCTTT
TRBV10-3,13,.,TRBJ1-5,many,CAISESGNQPQHF,TGTGCCATCAGTGAGTCTGGCAATCAGCCCCAGCATTTT
TRBV6-6,12,.,TRBJ2-3,.,CASSVSTDTQCF,TGTGCCAGCAGCGTCTCCACAGATACGCAGTGTTTT
TRBV7-9,14,TRBD1,TRBJ2-5,few,CASSRQGAWETQYF,TGTGCCAGCAGCCGACAGGGGGCATGGGAGACCCAGTACTTC
TRBV14,13,.,TRBJ1-6,many,CASSSSYNSPLHF,TGTGCCAGCAGCTCCTCCTATAATTCACCCCTCCACTTT
TRBV5-1,13,.,TRBJ1-1,many,CASTRSGDAEAFF,TGCGCCAGCACACGATCGGGTGACGCTGAAGCTTTCTTT
TRBV7-2,14,.,TRBJ2-7,many,CASSLAGGTYEQYF,TGTGCCAGCAGCTTAGCGGGAGGGACATACGAGCAGTACTTC
TRBV20-1,12,.,TRBJ2-3,.,CSARTLRDTQYF,TGCAGTGCTAGAACATTAAGAGATACGCAGTATTTT
TRBV5-1,15,TRBD1,TRBJ2-3,many,CASRPTGLSTDTQYF,TGCGCCAGCCGCCCGACAGGGCTTAGCACAGATACGCAGTATTTT
TRBV5-6,15,.,TRBJ2-2,many,CASSIQGRGTGELFF,TGTGCCAGCAGTATTCAGGGGAGAGGCACCGGGGAGCTGTTTTTT
TRBV4-2,19,TRBD2,TRBJ2-4,.,CASSHPGLAGERVKNIQYF,TGTGCCAGCAGCCATCCGGGACTAGCGGGAGAAAGAGTCAAAAACATTCAGTACTTC
TRBV4-3,15,TRBD1,TRBJ1-3,few,CASSLSDRAGNTIYF,TGCGCCAGCAGCCTATCGGACAGGGCTGGAAACACCATATATTTT
TRBV7-2,15,TRBD1,TRBJ1-5,once,CASSLEGSGGQPQHF,TGTGCCAGCAGCTTAGAAGGATCAGGGGGTCAGCCCCAGCATTTT
TRBV11-3,15,.,TRBJ2-1,.,CASSSQESSYNEQFF,TGTGCCAGCAGCTCCCAGGAGAGCTCCTACAATGAGCAGTTCTTC
TRBV10-3,14,TRBD1,TRBJ1-3,.,CAICDRGKGNTIYF,TGTGCCATCTGCGACAGGGGGAAGGGAAACACCATATATTTT
TRBV6-5,18,.,TRBJ1-5,many,CASSYSGRNLYSNQPQHF,TGTGCCAGCAGTTACTCGGGCAGAAACCTATATAGCAATCAGCCCCAGCATTTT
TRBV6-1,13,.,TRBJ1-5,.,CASAPGLNQPQHF,TGTGCCAGCGCCCCAGGGCTCAATCAGCCCCAGCATTTT
TRBV6-1,14,TRBD2,TRBJ2-2,few,CASSPSGRVGELFF,TGTGCCAGCAGTCCAAGCGGGAGGGTCGGGGAGCTGTTTTTT
TRBV6-1,14,.,TRBJ1-5,.,CAISPSGLGQPQHF,TGTGCCATTTCGCCGAGCGGGCTCGGACAGCCCCAGCATTTT
TRBV12-3/TRBV12-4,14,TRBD1,TRBJ2-3,many,CASVDRGLVDTQYF,TGTGCCAGCGTTGACAGGGGGCTAGTAGATACGCAGTATTTT
TRBV28,13,.,TRBJ1-6,.,CASSPAAQVALHF,TGTGCCAGCAGCCCGGCCGCCCAAGTGGCCCTCCACTTT
TRBV4-2,16,TRBD2,TRBJ2-1,few,CASSRNLAVSFNEQFF,TGTGCCAGCAGCCGGAACCTAGCGGTCTCCTTCAATGAGCAGTTCTTC
TRBV12-3/TRBV12-4,14,.,TRBJ2-5,.,CASRPTGPQETQYF,TGTGCCAGCAGACCCACAGGCCCACAAGAGACCCAGTACTTC
TRBV29-1,14,TRBD2,TRBJ2-1,many,CSVVVAGSYNEQFF,TGCAGCGTTGTGGTAGCGGGCTCCTACAATGAGCAGTTCTTC
TRBV18,14,TRBD1,TRBJ2-1,.,CASSHGQGANEQFF,TGTGCCAGCTCACACGGACAGGGGGCAAATGAGCAGTTCTTC
TRBV15,14,.,TRBJ2-1,few,CATSRAGYTNEQFF,TGTGCCACCAGCAGAGCGGGATATACAAATGAGCAGTTCTTC
TRBV9,15,.,TRBJ1-3,.,CASSVGRISGNTIYF,TGTGCCAGCAGCGTAGGCAGGATCTCTGGAAACACCATATATTTT
TRBV20-1,12,TRBD1,TRBJ2-5,.,CSAAGGAETQYF,TGCAGTGCTGCAGGGGGCGCGGAGACCCAGTACTTC
TRBV25-1,16,TRBD2,TRBJ2-3,.,CASSEFVAGDRDTQYF,TGTGCCAGCAGTGAATTTGTAGCGGGAGATAGAGATACGCAGTATTTT
TRBV20-1,13,.,TRBJ2-5,.,CSARPFTQETQYF,TGCAGTGCTAGACCCTTTACCCAAGAGACCCAGTACTTC